The 3 T cell receptor beta chains given below trace back to one sample, sequenced in a study of cytotoxic CD8 clonotypes in ibrutinib-treated CLL. Profiled with immunoSEQ multiplex PCR; TCRdb holds only in-frame clones, not every one. Found here are some 150,000 clones, 70% to 80% of them singletons; the top ten hold about 27%. Source: PBMCs, taken after 12 months of ibrutinib treatment. The receptors were gathered from a human donor with chronic lymphocytic leukemia.

This clone was picked up one time. This sequence joins TRBV7-9 and TRBJ2-7, with 9 bases lining up with TRBD1. V lost 5 bases and J lost 2; bases outside the gene matches: 10. The CDR3 runs 16 residues. From germline, CDR1 is SEHNR and CDR2 FQNEAQ (reference sequence). CDR3 bases: TGTGCCAGCAGCACCACCGGGACAGGGAATCCCTACGAGCAGTACTTC. Protein product: CASSTTGTGNPYEQYF. Drawing the rest from reference TRBV7-9 and TRBJ2-7, the complete variable domain is DTGVSQNPRHKITKRGQNVTFRCDPISEHNRLYWYRQTLGQGPEFLTYFQNEAQLEKSRLLSDRFSAERPKGSFSTLEIQRTEQGDSAMYLCASSTTGTGNPYEQYFGPGTRLTVT.

The rearrangement joins TRBV7-2 to TRBJ1-2, with no clear D. The CDR3 sequence is 13 residues long. The germline V gene encodes CDR1 SGHTA and CDR2 FQGNSA. V was cut by 4 bases and J by 5 bases, with 11 bases left in between. The CDR3 coding sequence is TGTGCCAGCAGCTCCCTGGCCTATTATGGCTACACCTTC. This gives the protein CASSSLAYYGYTF.

The chain employs TRBV28 and TRBJ2-7, with D perhaps matching TRBD2 (5 bases). With 4 bases removed from V and 2 bases from J, the gap between germline ends came to 6 bases. The CDR3 is made up of 12 amino acids. Per the germline V gene, CDR1 is MDHEN and CDR2 is SYDVKM. The CDR3 DNA is TGTGCCAGCAGTTACGGGACCTACGAGCAGTACTTC. Amino acid sequence: CASSYGTYEQYF.